The clone carrying this T cell receptor beta chain was seen a few times. Antigen specificity is unknown. The data were taken from a study of blood T cells in healthy people across ages. Study-wide background: About one barcoded beta molecule was captured per two T cells (by template switching). Whole-study findings and limits: A roughly linear fall in TCR beta diversity per million T cells was seen with increasing age.

Primers used in a second PCR of about 6 to 12 cycles were a sample-barcoded 5' primer and a J-beta primer mix. Carrying 12 random nucleotides, a template-switch adaptor labeled each individual cDNA molecule. One entry per CDR3 protein, called by TCRdb with MiXCR from the 5' RACE reads. This table has hundreds of thousands of distinct CDR3 sequences, nearly 60% appearing once. Peripheral blood from each donor was collected in a volume of approximately 10 milliliters. Germline V CDR1 and CDR2: SGHRS, YFSETQ. The CDR3 has 13 residues. V dropped 3 bases and J dropped 5 bases, with 11 bases sitting between them.

Sequencing was performed on blood. This rearrangement joins TRBV5-1 to TRBJ2-5, with a weak D call TRBD2 (6 bases). The TCR was taken from a man aged 25 to 40 in good health. The CDR3 DNA is TGCGCCAGCAGCTGGGACCTAGCGGAGACCCAGTACTTC. This sequence encodes CASSWDLAETQYF.